The rows below give T cell receptor beta chains drawn from one sample of a study of blood T cell repertoires in COVID-19. Some clones are missing from TCRdb's copy, which holds only in-frame ones; the method was immunoSEQ multiplex PCR. This table has about 84,000 clones, about 73% appearing once. Input material: peripheral blood. These receptors were obtained from a man aged 50 to 60 with active or convalescent COVID-19. CDR3s include the opening cysteine and the closing phenylalanine or tryptophan. The D gene is left open where the match is weak. The size entry is marked missing in some rows and otherwise reads once, few, many or a size class.

>NA|TRBJ2-7|NA|TRBV3-1/TRBV3-2
TGTGCCAGCAGCCAGACGGGGACCTACGAGCAGTACTTC
CASSQTGTYEQYF
>NA|TRBJ2-2|NA|TRBV2
TGTGCCAGCAAGTCTACGGCGAACACCGGGGAGCTGTTTTTT
CASKSTANTGELFF
>once|TRBJ2-7|TRBD1|TRBV4-3
TGCGCCAGCAGCCACCCCGGAACAGGGGCCCTGAGCTCCTACGAGCAGTACTTC
CASSHPGTGALSSYEQYF
>NA|TRBJ2-3|TRBD1|TRBV7-9
TGTGCCAGCAGCTCGGACAGGGGGCAACACACAGATACGCAGTATTTT
CASSSDRGQHTDTQYF
>NA|TRBJ1-1|NA|TRBV7-8
TGTGCCAGCAGGTTTACAGGGATGGGCACTGAAGCTTTCTTT
CASRFTGMGTEAFF
>once|TRBJ1-4|NA|TRBV5-1
TGCGCCAGCAGCTTGGCCCCGGGGGAAAAACTGTTTTTT
CASSLAPGEKLFF
>few|TRBJ2-7|NA|TRBV11-1
TGTGCCAGCAGCTCCGTGGGGGCCGAGCCATACGAGCAGTACTTC
CASSSVGAEPYEQYF
>once|TRBJ2-7|TRBD1|TRBV5-5
TGTGCCAGCAGCTTGGAACCGGGACAGGGCTACGAGCAGTACTTC
CASSLEPGQGYEQYF
>NA|TRBJ2-7|NA|TRBV3-1/TRBV3-2
TGTGCCAGCAGCATGACTAACTCCTACGAGCAGTACTTC
CASSMTNSYEQYF
>NA|TRBJ1-1|NA|TRBV4-3
TGCGCCAGCAGCTTTGGACAGCGGAACACTGAAGCTTTCTTT
CASSFGQRNTEAFF
>NA|TRBJ1-1|NA|TRBV5-1
TGCGCCAGCAGCTTGGCGGCAGGGGACACTGAAGCTTTCTTT
CASSLAAGDTEAFF
>few|TRBJ1-2|NA|TRBV5-1
TGCGCCAGCAGCCGCGGGGAGATAGATATGGGAGGCTACACCTTC
CASSRGEIDMGGYTF
>NA|TRBJ2-4|NA|TRBV7-9
TGTGCCAGCAGCTTAGATCCCCCAAGGGGAAGCATTCAGTACTTC
CASSLDPPRGSIQYF
>NA|TRBJ2-1|TRBD1|TRBV7-3
TGTGCCAGCAGCTCCCTCCCAGGGGGAACAATCAATGAGCAGTTCTTC
CASSSLPGGTINEQFF
>NA|TRBJ2-1|TRBD2|TRBV2
TGTGCCAGCAGTGGTCTCCTAGCGGGGGGTCGGGAGCAGTTCTTC
CASSGLLAGGREQFF
>NA|TRBJ1-2|TRBD1|TRBV5-4
TGTGCCAGCAGCGGACCCCTCGGACAGGGGGCGAGAGGCTACACCTTC
CASSGPLGQGARGYTF
>few|TRBJ2-5|NA|TRBV5-1
TGCGCCAGCAGCTCCCCGGGGAGCCCCCGGGAGACCCAGTACTTC
CASSSPGSPRETQYF
>NA|TRBJ2-2|NA|TRBV6-5
TGTGCCAGCAGCCTGACTAACACCGGGGAGCTGTTTTTT
CASSLTNTGELFF
>NA|TRBJ1-1|TRBD1|TRBV18
TGTGCCAGCTCACCAATGTCCGGGACAGTTAACACTGAAGCTTTCTTT
CASSPMSGTVNTEAFF
>NA|TRBJ1-2|NA|TRBV3-1/TRBV3-2
TGTGCCAGCAGCCAAGACCCCTACAGTCGTGGCTACACCTTC
CASSQDPYSRGYTF
>NA|TRBJ1-4|NA|TRBV10-1
TGCGCCAGCAGTGAAAATCAAGGAGCAAAACTGTTTTTT
CASSENQGAKLFF
>NA|TRBJ1-2|NA|TRBV7-9
TGTGCCAGCAGCCCCCACCGGGTGGGCTATGGCTACACCTTC
CASSPHRVGYGYTF
>NA|TRBJ2-5|NA|TRBV6-2/TRBV6-3
TGTGCCAGCAGTTACCGCGTGGGGGGGCGTGGAGAGACCCAGTACTTC
CASSYRVGGRGETQYF
>NA|TRBJ1-2|NA|TRBV10-1
TGCGCCACCCTGGGCGGGAACTATGGCTACACCTTC
CATLGGNYGYTF
>NA|TRBJ2-7|NA|TRBV12-3/TRBV12-4
TGTGCCAGCAGTTCACAGGGTTACGAGCAGTACTTC
CASSSQGYEQYF
>NA|TRBJ2-1|NA|TRBV20-1
TGCAGTGCTAGTATTCGGGACAATGAGCAGTTCTTC
CSASIRDNEQFF
>many|TRBJ2-7|TRBD2|TRBV9
TGTGCCAGCAGCCCCCATGGGACTAGCGGGGGTGGTGAGCAGTACTTC
CASSPHGTSGGGEQYF
>few|TRBJ2-7|TRBD1|TRBV5-1
TGCGCCAGCACCTGGGGGCCGGGACAGGTTCCCTACGAGCAGTACTTC
CASTWGPGQVPYEQYF
>NA|TRBJ2-5|NA|TRBV18
TGTGCCAGCTCACCAATCCCGGAGACCCAGTACTTC
CASSPIPETQYF
>NA|TRBJ1-2|NA|TRBV5-1
TGCGCCAGCAGCTTGGGAGAGGCCCAAAATGGCTACACCTTC
CASSLGEAQNGYTF
>NA|TRBJ1-5|TRBD1|TRBV7-2
TGTGCCAGCAGCTTACAGGGGGTTTGGAGCAATCAGCCCCAGCATTTT
CASSLQGVWSNQPQHF
>NA|TRBJ2-2|TRBD2|TRBV28
TGTGCCAGCAGTCCCCTCCTTAGCGGGGGGGGATCGGGGGAGCTGTTTTTT
CASSPLLSGGGSGELFF
>NA|TRBJ2-1|NA|TRBV7-9
TGTGCCAGCAGCCCTCGAGTCTTGAACCCCCAACAGGATGAGCAGTTCTTC
CASSPRVLNPQQDEQFF
>NA|TRBJ2-1|TRBD2|TRBV25-1
TGTGCCAGCAGTGAATGGGAGGGGAATGAGCAGTTCTTC
CASSEWEGNEQFF
>NA|TRBJ2-3|TRBD2|TRBV2
TGTGCCAGCAGTGAAGGGGGCGGGGGGCCTAGCACAGATACGCAGTATTTT
CASSEGGGGPSTDTQYF
>NA|TRBJ2-1|NA|TRBV7-9
TGTGCCAGCAGCTTAGACTTTGAAGTCAATGAGCAGTTCTTC
CASSLDFEVNEQFF
>NA|TRBJ1-2|NA|TRBV18
TGTGCCAGCTCACCAGATTTAGTTCCCTTATCTGCGGATGGCTACACCTTC
CASSPDLVPLSADGYTF
>NA|TRBJ1-2|TRBD1|TRBV5-4
TGTGCCAGCAGCCGTGGACAGGAGAAAAGAAAGGCTAACTATGGCTACACCTTC
CASSRGQEKRKANYGYTF
>NA|TRBJ1-5|NA|TRBV30
TGTGCCTGGAAATCAGGCAGGGGTTATGGCAATCAGCCCCAGCATTTT
CAWKSGRGYGNQPQHF
>NA|TRBJ1-2|NA|TRBV4-1
TGCGCCAGCAGCCAAGAGAAAGAGGGGGACGGTGGCTACACCTTC
CASSQEKEGDGGYTF
>NA|TRBJ1-4|NA|TRBV10-3
TGTGCCATCAGTGAGTCGATAGGGGGACCCGGGGAGGAAAAACTGTTTTTT
CAISESIGGPGEEKLFF
>NA|TRBJ1-2|NA|TRBV29-1
TGCAGCGTTGAGCTCAGGGGACCAACTCACTATGGCTACACCTTC
CSVELRGPTHYGYTF
>NA|TRBJ1-4|NA|TRBV4-3
TGCGCCAGCAGCCAAGAGGGGAGTTCGGGGGAAAAACTGTTTTTT
CASSQEGSSGEKLFF
>NA|TRBJ2-7|NA|TRBV19
TGTGCCAGTAGTATCGAAGCGGACTACGAGCAGTACTTC
CASSIEADYEQYF
>NA|TRBJ1-3|NA|TRBV7-9
TGTGCCAGCAGCCCCATAGAGGGAACGGGGAGAGGAAACACCATATATTTT
CASSPIEGTGRGNTIYF
>few|TRBJ2-5|TRBD2|TRBV7-2
TGTGCCAGCAGCTTAGGATGGGGGGGTTCCCAAGAGACCCAGTACTTC
CASSLGWGGSQETQYF
>NA|TRBJ2-5|TRBD2|TRBV4-3
TGCGCCAGCAGCCCCCAGACTAGCGGGGGGGGCCAAGAGACCCAGTACTTC
CASSPQTSGGGQETQYF
>few|TRBJ1-4|TRBD1|TRBV10-2
TGCGCCAGCAGTGACAGGACAGGGGGCGGAGAAAAACTGTTTTTT
CASSDRTGGGEKLFF
>NA|TRBJ1-1|NA|TRBV5-1
TGCGCCAGCAGCCCGGACGGGGCGGGGTTGAACACTGAAGCTTTCTTT
CASSPDGAGLNTEAFF
>NA|TRBJ1-3|NA|TRBV20-1
TGCAGTGCTAGTGGCAGCTCTGGAAACACCATATATTTT
CSASGSSGNTIYF
>NA|TRBJ1-1|TRBD1|TRBV7-2
TGTGCCAGCAGCGCCACGGACAGGTCTAACACTGAAGCTTTCTTT
CASSATDRSNTEAFF
>NA|TRBJ2-7|TRBD2|TRBV7-8
TGTGCCAGCAGCTTAGCGCGGGCTAGCGGGCCGACCTCCTACGAGCAGTACTTC
CASSLARASGPTSYEQYF
>NA|TRBJ2-5|NA|TRBV7-2
TGTGCCAGCATCCGTCGGGGGACGCTTGTAGGGGAGACCCAGTACTTC
CASIRRGTLVGETQYF